Listed below are T cell receptor beta chains from one sample, sequenced in a study. The method was immunoSEQ multiplex PCR; TCRdb's version includes in-frame clones alone and lacks a portion of them. Found here are around 50,000 clones, roughly 93% of them singletons; the top ten hold around 10%. Sequencing used PBMCs. The receptors stem from a middle-aged man with rheumatoid arthritis. Both conserved end residues are part of each CDR3. The D gene is left open where the match is weak. Size is stated for part of the rows, as once, few or many counts, or as a class when the clone is expanded.

>TRBV4-2|TRBJ1-5|once|TRBD1
TGTGCCAGCAGCCGCACGGGACAGATAGATCAGCCCCAGCATTTT
CASSRTGQIDQPQHF
>TRBV15|TRBJ2-7|.|.
TGTGCCACCGGTTCAAGCCCATACGAGCAGTACTTC
CATGSSPYEQYF
>TRBV12-5|TRBJ1-1|.|TRBD1
TGTGCTAGTGGTTTGGTATTGTCAGGGGGCGAAGCTTTCTTT
CASGLVLSGGEAFF
>TRBV20-1|TRBJ1-4|.|.
TGCAGTCGGTGTTATAATGAAAAACTGTTTTTT
CSRCYNEKLFF
>TRBV7-3|TRBJ2-1|.|TRBD1
TGTGCCAGCAGCCCGGGATTCGGGACAGGGGGTTCTTACAATGAGCAGTTCTTC
CASSPGFGTGGSYNEQFF
>TRBV9|TRBJ1-2|.|.
TGTGCCAGCAGCGGGCCTAGTTGGGGAGGCTACACCTTC
CASSGPSWGGYTF
>TRBV5-1|TRBJ1-5|.|TRBD1
TGCGCCAGCAGCTCCGGGACAGGGGATAAACCCCAGCATTTT
CASSSGTGDKPQHF
>TRBV10-3|TRBJ2-7|.|.
TGTGCCATCAGTGATAGGGTCGACGAGCAGTACTTC
CAISDRVDEQYF
>TRBV7-6|TRBJ1-1|.|.
TGTGCCAGCAGCTTCGCGACCCTTGGGACTGAAGCTTTCTTT
CASSFATLGTEAFF
>TRBV19|TRBJ2-3|once|.
TGTGCCAGTAGTTCAGGGAGAGATTGGGATACGCAGTATTTT
CASSSGRDWDTQYF
>TRBV28|TRBJ2-1|.|.
TGTGCCAGCAGCCTCCCCCAGGGTTACTACAATGAGCAGTTCTTC
CASSLPQGYYNEQFF
>TRBV6-4|TRBJ1-2|once|.
TGTGCCAGCAGAGCGGGACCCTCCGAGGGCGGCTACACCTTC
CASRAGPSEGGYTF
>TRBV27|TRBJ1-5|.|.
TGTGCCAGCAGTTTCCGGGACCGAAATCAGCCCCAGCATTTT
CASSFRDRNQPQHF
>TRBV6-2/TRBV6-3|TRBJ1-5|.|TRBD1
TGTGCCAGCAGTTACAGGGACAGGGTTGGTAATCAGCCCCAGCATTTT
CASSYRDRVGNQPQHF
>TRBV3-1/TRBV3-2|TRBJ2-1|.|TRBD2
TGTGCCAGCAGCCAACTAGCGGGAGGGCGGGCTGAGCAGTTCTTC
CASSQLAGGRAEQFF
>TRBV19|TRBJ1-5|.|.
TGTGCCAGTAGTCCCTGGCGTCAGGGAGGAAGCAATCAGCCCCAGCATTTT
CASSPWRQGGSNQPQHF
>TRBV28|TRBJ2-5|.|TRBD2
TGTGCCAGCAGTTTAGTTCCGGGACTAGCGGACCAAGAGACCCAGTACTTC
CASSLVPGLADQETQYF
>TRBV15|TRBJ2-7|.|TRBD2
TGTGCCACCAGCAGAGGAGTAGCGGGATCCTACGAGCAGTACTTC
CATSRGVAGSYEQYF